The sequence of this T cell receptor beta chain was determined in a study of chemoradiotherapy in HPV16-positive cancers. In the study overall: Functional T-cell assays on a couple of HPV16-positive patients' cells defined candidate HPV-specific clones and common TCR motifs. Study-level points and caveats: Functional assays defining HPV-specific T cells used only a couple of HPV16-positive patients.

The CDR3 has 15 amino acids. V was pared by 1 base and J by 1 base, with 10 bases between. The germline gives CDR1 SGHTA, CDR2 FQGNSA. The assay was immunoSEQ multiplex PCR, and TCRdb's table has in-frame clones only and misses some. The sample consists of 2,500 to 3,500 clones, under 90% of them appearing once. About this clone: What it binds is not known.

The chain is built from TRBV7-2 and TRBJ1-1, with D uncertain. This sample comprised tumor tissue, obtained from a patient who underwent chemoradiotherapy. This clonotype originated in a human donor with HPV-associated anogenital cancer. The chain's CDR3 is CASSLVAGQNTEAFF. CDR3 in DNA: TGTGCCAGCAGCTTAGTGGCAGGTCAGAACACTGAAGCTTTCTTT.